This T cell receptor (beta chain) was retrieved from a study of T and B cells in COVID-19 patients. On the study more broadly: Most recovered patients had mild to moderate COVID-19 treated as outpatients.

This clonotype was counted once. Compared with germline, one end of the junction differs, possibly owing to a read error. BIOMED2 TRB-A/B primer pools were used in multiplex TRB PCR. One entry per CDR3 protein results from TCRdb running MiXCR on the multiplex PCR reads. This table has approximately 6,700 distinct CDR3 sequences, 20% to 25% appearing once. TRB was amplified from about 240-490 ng of blood genomic DNA. The receptor's source is a human donor who had recovered from COVID-19. Sequencing was performed on blood.

In nucleotides, the CDR3 is TGCGCCAGCAGCTTGAGTGGTACAGGACCGAACTCTGAAGCTTTCTTT. It is translated as CASSLSGTGPNSEAFF. The chain joins TRBV5-1 to TRBJ1-1; weak D call: TRBD1 (5 bases). Germline CDR1 SGHRS, CDR2 YFSETQ. The CDR3 covers 16 residues.